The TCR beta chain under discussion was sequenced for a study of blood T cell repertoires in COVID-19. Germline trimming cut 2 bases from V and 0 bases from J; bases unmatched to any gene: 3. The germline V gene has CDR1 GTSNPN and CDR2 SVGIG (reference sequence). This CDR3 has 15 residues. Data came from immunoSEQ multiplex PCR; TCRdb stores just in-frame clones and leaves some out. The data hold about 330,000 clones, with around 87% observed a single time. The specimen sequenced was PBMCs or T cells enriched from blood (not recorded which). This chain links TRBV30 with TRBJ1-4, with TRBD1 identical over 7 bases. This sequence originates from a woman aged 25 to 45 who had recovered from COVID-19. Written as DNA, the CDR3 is TGTGCCTGGAGTACAGGGGTTGCAACTAATGAAAAACTGTTTTTT. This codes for CAWSTGVATNEKLFF.